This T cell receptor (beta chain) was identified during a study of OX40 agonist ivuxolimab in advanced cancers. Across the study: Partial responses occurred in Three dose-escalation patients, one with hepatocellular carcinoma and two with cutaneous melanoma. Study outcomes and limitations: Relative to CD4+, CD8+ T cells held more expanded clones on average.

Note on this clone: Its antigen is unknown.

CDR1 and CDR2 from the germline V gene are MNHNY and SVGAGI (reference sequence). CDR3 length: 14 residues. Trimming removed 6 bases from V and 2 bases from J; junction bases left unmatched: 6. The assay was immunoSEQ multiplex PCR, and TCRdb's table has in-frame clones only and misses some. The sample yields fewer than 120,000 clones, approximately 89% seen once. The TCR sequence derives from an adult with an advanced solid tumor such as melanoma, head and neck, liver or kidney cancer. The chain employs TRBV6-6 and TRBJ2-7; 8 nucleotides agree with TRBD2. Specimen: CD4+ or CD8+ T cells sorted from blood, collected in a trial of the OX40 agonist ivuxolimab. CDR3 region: CASRAGDRPYEQYF. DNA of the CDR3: TGTGCCAGCAGAGCGGGGGACCGCCCCTACGAGCAGTACTTC.